This TCR beta chain was sequenced in a study of T-cell reconstitution after alpha-beta-depleted transplantation in children. Construction of the TCRbeta library involved unique molecular identifiers. TCRdb called the PCR reads again in MiXCR, with one record for every CDR3 protein. The table lists just over 950,000 distinct CDR3 sequences, around 30% of them singletons. The ends were cut back, 1 base at V and 2 bases at J, with 12 bases in the middle. Germline loops: CDR1 LGHNA, CDR2 YNFKEQ. CDR3 length equals 15 residues. The material sequenced was PBMCs, mostly from graft donor cells, taken 360 days after TCRalphabeta/CD19-depleted stem cell transplant. The chain carries TRBV4-2 and TRBJ2-7, with D tentatively TRBD1 or TRBD2 (5 bases each). The clonotype originates from a boy less than two years old who had a stem cell transplant for SCID, so the T cells may come from the graft donor. The CDR3 protein is CASSQGRRGPYEQYF. In DNA, the CDR3 is TGTGCCAGCAGCCAAGGACGACGGGGACCCTACGAGCAGTACTTC.